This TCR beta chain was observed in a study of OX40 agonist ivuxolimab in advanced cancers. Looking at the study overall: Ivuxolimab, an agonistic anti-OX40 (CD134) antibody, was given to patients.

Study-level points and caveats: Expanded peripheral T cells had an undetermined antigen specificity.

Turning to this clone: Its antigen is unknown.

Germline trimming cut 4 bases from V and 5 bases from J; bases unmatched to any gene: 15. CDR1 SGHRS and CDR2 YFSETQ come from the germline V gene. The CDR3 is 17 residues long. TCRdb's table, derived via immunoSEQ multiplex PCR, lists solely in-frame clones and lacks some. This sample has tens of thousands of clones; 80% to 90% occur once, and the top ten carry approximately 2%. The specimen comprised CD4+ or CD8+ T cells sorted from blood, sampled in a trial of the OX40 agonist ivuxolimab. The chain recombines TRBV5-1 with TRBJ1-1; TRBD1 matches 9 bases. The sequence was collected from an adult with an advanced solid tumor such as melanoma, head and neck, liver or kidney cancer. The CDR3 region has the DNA TGCGCCAGCAGCACCAGGAGACAGGGGGGCATCGGGACTGAAGCTTTCTTT. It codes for CASSTRRQGGIGTEAFF.